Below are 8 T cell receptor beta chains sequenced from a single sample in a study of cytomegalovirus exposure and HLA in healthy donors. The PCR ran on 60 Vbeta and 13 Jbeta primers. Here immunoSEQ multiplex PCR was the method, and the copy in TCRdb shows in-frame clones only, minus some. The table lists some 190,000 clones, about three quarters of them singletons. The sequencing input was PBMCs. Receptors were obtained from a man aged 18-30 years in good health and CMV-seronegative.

The DNA of the CDR3 is TGTGCCAGCAGGGATGGGACTAGCGGAATCTACGAGCAGTACTTC. Encoded protein: CASRDGTSGIYEQYF. V is TRBV11-2 and J is TRBJ2-7; 11 bases align to TRBD2. The J segment lost 3 bases and the V segment lost 6 bases, leaving 7 bases of the junction unmatched. The CDR3 spans 15 residues. Germline V gives CDR1 SGHAT, CDR2 FQNNGV.

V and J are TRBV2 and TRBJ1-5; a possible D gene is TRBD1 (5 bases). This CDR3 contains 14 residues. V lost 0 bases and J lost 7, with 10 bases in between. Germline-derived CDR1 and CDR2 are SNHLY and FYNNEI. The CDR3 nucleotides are TGTGCCAGCAGTGAAGCACGGGGGGGGCAGCCCCAGCATTTT. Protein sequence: CASSEARGGQPQHF.

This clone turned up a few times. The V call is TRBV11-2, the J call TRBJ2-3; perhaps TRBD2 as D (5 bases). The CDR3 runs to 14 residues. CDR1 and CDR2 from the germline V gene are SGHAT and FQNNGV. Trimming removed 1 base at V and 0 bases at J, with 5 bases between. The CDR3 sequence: CASSLAGSTDTQYF. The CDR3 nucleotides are TGTGCCAGCAGCTTAGCGGGGAGCACAGATACGCAGTATTTT.

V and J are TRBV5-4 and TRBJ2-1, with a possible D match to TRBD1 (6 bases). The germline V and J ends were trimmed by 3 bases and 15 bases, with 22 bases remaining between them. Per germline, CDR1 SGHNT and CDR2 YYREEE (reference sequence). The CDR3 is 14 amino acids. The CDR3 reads CASSWGLEAAGWFF. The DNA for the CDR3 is TGTGCCAGCAGCTGGGGGCTAGAGGCCGCCGGGTGGTTCTTC.

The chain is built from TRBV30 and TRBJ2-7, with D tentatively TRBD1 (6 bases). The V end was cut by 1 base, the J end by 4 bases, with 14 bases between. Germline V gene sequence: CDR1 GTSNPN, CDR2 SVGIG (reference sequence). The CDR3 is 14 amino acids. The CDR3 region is CAWSASVGAYEQYF. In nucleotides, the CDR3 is TGTGCCTGGAGTGCCTCTGTGGGGGCATACGAGCAGTACTTC. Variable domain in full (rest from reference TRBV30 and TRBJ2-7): SQTIHQWPATLVQPVGSPLSLECTVEGTSNPNLYWYRQAAGRGLQLLFYSVGIGQISSEVPQNLSASRPQDRQFILSSKKLLLSDSGFYLCAWSASVGAYEQYFGPGTRLTVT.

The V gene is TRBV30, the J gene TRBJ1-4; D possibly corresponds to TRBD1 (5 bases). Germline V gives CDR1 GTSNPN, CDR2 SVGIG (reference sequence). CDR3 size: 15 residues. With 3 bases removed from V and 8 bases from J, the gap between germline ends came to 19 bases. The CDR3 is CAWRAGDSAREKLFF. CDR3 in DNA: TGTGCCTGGAGGGCGGGGGACTCCGCCAGGGAAAAACTGTTTTTT.

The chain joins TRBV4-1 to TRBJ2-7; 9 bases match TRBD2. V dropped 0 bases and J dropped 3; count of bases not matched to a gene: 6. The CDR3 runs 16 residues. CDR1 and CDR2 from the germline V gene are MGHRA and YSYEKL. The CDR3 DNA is TGCGCCAGCAGCCAAGATAGGGCGGGGGGGAGCTACGAGCAGTACTTC. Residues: CASSQDRAGGSYEQYF.

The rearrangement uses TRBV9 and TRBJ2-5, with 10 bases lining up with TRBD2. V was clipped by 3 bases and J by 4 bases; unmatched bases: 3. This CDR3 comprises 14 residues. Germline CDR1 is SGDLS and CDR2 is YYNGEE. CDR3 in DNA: TGTGCCAGCAGCGAGGGGACTAGCGTAGAGACCCAGTACTTC. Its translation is CASSEGTSVETQYF. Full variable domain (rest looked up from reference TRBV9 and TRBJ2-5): DSGVTQTPKHLITATGQRVTLRCSPRSGDLSVYWYQQSLDQGLQFLIQYYNGEERAKGNILERFSAQQFPDLHSELNLSSLELGDSALYFCASSEGTSVETQYFGPGTRLLVL.